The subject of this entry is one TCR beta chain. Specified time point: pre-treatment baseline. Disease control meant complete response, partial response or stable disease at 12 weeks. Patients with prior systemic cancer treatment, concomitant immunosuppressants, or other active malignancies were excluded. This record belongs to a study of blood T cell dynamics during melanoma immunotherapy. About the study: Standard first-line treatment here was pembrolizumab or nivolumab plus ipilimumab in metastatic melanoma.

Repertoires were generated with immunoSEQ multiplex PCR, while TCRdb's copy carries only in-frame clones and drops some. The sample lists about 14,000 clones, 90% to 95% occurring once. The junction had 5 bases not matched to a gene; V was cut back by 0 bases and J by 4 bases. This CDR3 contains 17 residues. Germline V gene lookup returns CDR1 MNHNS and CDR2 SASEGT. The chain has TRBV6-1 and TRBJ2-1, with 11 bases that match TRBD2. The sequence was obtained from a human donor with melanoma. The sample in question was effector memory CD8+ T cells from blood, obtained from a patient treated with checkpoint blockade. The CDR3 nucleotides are TGTGCCAGCAGTGAAGCGTCTGGACTAGCGGGTTACAATGAGCAGTTCTTC. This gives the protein CASSEASGLAGYNEQFF.